The clone carrying this T cell receptor (beta chain) was seen ten or more times. The data originate from a study of T-cell reconstitution after alpha-beta-depleted transplantation in children. Germline CDR1 is DFQATT and CDR2 is SNEGSKA (reference sequence). The ends were cut back, 5 bases at V and 10 bases at J, with 18 bases in the middle. CDR3 length equals 13 residues. The authors prepared the TCRbeta library with unique molecular identifiers. TCRdb re-analysed the PCR reads in MiXCR, keeping a single row per CDR3 protein. The data contain over 550,000 distinct CDR3 sequences, roughly a tenth of them singletons.

The sequence was obtained from a human donor who donated a stem cell graft to a child with acute myeloid leukemia. This material consisted of PBMCs from the stem cell graft donor, taken from the stem cell graft. The rearrangement joins TRBV20-1 to TRBJ2-4; D gene uncertain. The DNA of the CDR3 is TGCAGTGCTTCGATCGAATCAACCGGGATTCAGTACTTC. Its translation is CSASIESTGIQYF.